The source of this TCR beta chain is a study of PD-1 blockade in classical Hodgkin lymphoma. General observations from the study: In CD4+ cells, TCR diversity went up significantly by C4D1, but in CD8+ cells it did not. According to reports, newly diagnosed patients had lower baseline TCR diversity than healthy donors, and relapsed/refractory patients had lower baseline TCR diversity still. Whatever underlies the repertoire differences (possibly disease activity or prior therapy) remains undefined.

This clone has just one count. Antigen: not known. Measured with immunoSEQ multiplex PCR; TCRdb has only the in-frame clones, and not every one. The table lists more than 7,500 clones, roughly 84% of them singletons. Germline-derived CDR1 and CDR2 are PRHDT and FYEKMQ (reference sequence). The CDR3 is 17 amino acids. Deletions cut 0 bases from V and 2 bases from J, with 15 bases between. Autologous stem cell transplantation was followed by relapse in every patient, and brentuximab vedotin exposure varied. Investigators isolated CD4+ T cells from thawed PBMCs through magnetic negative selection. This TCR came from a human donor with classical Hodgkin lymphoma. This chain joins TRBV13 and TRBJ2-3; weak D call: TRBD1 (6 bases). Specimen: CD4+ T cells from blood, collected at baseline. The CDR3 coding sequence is TGTGCCAGCAGCTTAGGCCTACGGGCAGGGGTCACAGATACGCAGTATTTT. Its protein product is CASSLGLRAGVTDTQYF.